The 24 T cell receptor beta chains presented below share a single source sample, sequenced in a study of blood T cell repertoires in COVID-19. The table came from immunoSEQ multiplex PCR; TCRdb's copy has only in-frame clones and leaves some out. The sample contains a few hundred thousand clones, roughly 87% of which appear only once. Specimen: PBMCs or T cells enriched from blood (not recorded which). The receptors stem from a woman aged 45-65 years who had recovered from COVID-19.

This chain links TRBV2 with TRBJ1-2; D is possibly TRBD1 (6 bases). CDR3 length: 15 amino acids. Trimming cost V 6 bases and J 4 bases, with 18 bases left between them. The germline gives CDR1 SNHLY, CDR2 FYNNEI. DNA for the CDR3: TGTGCCAGCAGACCCTCCGTAGGGGGAGTCTATGGCTACACCTTC. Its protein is CASRPSVGGVYGYTF.

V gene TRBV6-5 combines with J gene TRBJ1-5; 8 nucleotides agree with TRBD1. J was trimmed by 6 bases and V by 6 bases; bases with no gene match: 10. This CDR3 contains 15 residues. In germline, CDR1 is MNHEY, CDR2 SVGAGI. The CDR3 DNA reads TGTGCCAGCAGCGATAACAGGGGACAGGTTCAGCCCCAGCATTTT. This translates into CASSDNRGQVQPQHF.

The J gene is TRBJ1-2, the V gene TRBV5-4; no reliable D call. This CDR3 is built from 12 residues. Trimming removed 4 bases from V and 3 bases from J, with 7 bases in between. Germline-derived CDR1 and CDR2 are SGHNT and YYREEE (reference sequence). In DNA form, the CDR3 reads TGTGCCAGCAGCCTGAGGGACTATGGCTACACCTTC. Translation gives CASSLRDYGYTF.

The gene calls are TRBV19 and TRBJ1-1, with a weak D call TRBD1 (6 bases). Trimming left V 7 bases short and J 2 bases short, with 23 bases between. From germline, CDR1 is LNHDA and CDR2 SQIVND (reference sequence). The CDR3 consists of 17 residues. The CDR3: CASTVGTSRRANTEAFF. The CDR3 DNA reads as TGTGCCAGTACCGTCGGGACAAGTCGACGGGCAAACACTGAAGCTTTCTTT.

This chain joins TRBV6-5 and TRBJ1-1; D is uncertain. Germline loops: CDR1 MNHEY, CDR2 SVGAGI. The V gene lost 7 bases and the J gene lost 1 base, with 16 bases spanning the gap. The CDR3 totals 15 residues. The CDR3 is CASTEPGRENTEAFF. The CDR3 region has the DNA TGTGCCAGCACAGAGCCAGGCCGAGAGAACACTGAAGCTTTCTTT.

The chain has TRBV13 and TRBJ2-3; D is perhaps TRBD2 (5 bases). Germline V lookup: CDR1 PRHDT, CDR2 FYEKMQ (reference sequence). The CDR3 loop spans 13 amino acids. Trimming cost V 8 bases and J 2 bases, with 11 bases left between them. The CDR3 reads CASLQRNTDTQYF. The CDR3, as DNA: TGTGCCAGCTTACAGCGGAACACAGATACGCAGTATTTT.

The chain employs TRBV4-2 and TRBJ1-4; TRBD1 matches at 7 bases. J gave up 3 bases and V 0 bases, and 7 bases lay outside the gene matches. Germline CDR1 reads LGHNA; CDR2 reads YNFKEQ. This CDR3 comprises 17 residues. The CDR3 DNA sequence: TGTGCCAGCAGCCAAGAAGTGGCGACAGGGTCTAATGAAAAACTGTTTTTT. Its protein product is CASSQEVATGSNEKLFF.

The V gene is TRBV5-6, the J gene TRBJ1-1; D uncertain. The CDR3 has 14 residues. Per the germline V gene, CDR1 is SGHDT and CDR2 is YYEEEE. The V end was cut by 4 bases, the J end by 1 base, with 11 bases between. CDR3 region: CASSPGVTNTEAFF. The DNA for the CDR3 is TGTGCCAGCAGCCCGGGAGTTACGAACACTGAAGCTTTCTTT.

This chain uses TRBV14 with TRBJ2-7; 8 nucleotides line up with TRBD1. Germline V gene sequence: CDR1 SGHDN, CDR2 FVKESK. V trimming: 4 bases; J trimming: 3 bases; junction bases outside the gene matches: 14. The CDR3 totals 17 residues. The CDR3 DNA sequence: TGTGCCAGCAGCCTAAAGGGGGGCAGGGGGCTTCTCTACGAGCAGTACTTC. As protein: CASSLKGGRGLLYEQYF.

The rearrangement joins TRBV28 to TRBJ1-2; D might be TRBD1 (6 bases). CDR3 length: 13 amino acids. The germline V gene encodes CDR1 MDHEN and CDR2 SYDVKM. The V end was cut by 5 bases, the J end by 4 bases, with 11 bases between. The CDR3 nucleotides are TGTGCCAGCAGTAGGCAACAGGGCTATGGCTACACCTTC. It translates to CASSRQQGYGYTF.

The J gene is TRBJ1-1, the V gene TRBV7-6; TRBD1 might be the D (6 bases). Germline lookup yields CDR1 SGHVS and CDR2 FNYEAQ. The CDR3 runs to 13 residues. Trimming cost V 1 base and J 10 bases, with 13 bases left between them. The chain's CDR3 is CASSLVSGAGAFF. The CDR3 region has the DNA TGTGCCAGCAGCTTAGTATCAGGGGCTGGAGCTTTCTTT.

As DNA, the CDR3 is TGTGCCAGGACTCGACAGCCGAACACTGAAGCTTTCTTT. This encodes CARTRQPNTEAFF. The chain links TRBV2 to TRBJ1-1, with D tentatively TRBD1 (5 bases). The V end was cut by 9 bases, the J end by 1 base, with 12 bases between. The CDR3 has 13 residues. Germline values: CDR1 SNHLY, CDR2 FYNNEI.

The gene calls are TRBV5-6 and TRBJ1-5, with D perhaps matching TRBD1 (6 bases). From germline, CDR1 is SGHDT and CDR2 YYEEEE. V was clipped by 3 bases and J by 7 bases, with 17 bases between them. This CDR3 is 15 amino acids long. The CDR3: CASSYWQGRWQPQHF. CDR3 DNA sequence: TGTGCCAGCAGCTACTGGCAGGGGCGGTGGCAGCCCCAGCATTTT.

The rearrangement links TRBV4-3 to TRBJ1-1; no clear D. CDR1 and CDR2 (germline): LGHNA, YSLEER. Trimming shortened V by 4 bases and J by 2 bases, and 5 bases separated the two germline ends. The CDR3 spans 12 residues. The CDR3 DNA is TGCGCCAGCAGCCGGAGTAACACTGAAGCTTTCTTT. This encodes CASSRSNTEAFF.

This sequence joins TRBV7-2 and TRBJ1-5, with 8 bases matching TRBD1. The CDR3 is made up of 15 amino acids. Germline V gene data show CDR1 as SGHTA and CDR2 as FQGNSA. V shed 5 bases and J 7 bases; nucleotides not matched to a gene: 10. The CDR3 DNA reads TGTGCCAGCAGCGAGGGACAGGTGGGCGGGCAGCCCCAGCATTTT. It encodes CASSEGQVGGQPQHF.

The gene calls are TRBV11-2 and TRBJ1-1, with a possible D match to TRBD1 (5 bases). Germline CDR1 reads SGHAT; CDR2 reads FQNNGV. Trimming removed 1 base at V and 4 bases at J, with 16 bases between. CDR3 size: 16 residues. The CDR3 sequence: CASSLVGRGEGTEAFF. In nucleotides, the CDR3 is TGTGCCAGCAGCTTAGTGGGGAGAGGGGAGGGCACTGAAGCTTTCTTT.

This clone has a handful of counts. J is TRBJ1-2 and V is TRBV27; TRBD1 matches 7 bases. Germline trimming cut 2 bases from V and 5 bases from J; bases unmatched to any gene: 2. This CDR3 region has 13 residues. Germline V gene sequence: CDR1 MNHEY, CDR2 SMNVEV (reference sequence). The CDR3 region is CASSLRQGYGYTF. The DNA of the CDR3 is TGTGCCAGCAGTTTACGACAGGGATATGGCTACACCTTC.

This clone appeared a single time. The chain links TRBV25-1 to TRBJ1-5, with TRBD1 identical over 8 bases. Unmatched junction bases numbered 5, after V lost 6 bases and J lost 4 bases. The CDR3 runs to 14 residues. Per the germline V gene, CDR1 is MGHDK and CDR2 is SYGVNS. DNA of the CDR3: TGTGCCAGCAGGCAGACAGGGGTAAATCAGCCCCAGCATTTT. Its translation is CASRQTGVNQPQHF.

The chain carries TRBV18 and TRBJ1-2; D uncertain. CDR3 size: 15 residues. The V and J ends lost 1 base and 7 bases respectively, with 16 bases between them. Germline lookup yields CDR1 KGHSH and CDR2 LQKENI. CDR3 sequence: CASSPLGPPTIGYTF. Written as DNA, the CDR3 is TGTGCCAGCTCACCACTCGGTCCGCCAACGATTGGCTACACCTTC.

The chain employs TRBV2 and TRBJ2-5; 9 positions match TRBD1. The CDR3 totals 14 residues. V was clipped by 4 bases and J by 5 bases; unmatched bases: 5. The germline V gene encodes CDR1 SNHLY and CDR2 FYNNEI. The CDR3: CASSGGTGRETQYF. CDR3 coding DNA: TGTGCCAGCAGTGGAGGGACAGGGAGGGAGACCCAGTACTTC.

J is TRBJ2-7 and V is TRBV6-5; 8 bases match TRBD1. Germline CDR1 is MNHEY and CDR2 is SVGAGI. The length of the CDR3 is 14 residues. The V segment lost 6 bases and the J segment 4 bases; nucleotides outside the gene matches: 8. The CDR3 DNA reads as TGTGCCAGCAGGGCGGCAGGGGGCGTTTACGAGCAGTACTTC. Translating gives CASRAAGGVYEQYF.

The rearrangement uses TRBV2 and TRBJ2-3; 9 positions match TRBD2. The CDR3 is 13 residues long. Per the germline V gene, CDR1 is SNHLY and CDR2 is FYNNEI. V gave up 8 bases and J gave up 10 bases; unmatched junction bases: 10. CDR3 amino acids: CASHFSAGGSQYF. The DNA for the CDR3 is TGTGCCAGCCACTTTAGCGCGGGGGGGTCGCAGTATTTT. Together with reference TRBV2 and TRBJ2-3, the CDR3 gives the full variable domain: EPEVTQTPSHQVTQMGQEVILRCVPISNHLYFYWYRQILGQKVEFLVSFYNNEISEKSEIFDDQFSVERPDGSNFTLKIRSTKLEDSAMYFCASHFSAGGSQYFGPGTRLTVL.

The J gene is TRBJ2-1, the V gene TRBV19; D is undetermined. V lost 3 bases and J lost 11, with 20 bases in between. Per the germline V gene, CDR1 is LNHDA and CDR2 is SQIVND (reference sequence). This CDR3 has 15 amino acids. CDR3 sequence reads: CASSIRIGWPEKQFF. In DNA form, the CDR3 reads TGTGCCAGTAGTATCCGTATCGGGTGGCCTGAAAAGCAGTTCTTC.

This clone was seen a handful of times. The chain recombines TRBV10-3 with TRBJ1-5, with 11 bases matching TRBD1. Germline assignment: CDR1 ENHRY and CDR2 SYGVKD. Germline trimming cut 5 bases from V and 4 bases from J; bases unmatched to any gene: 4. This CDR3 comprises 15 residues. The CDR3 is CAISPGQGDNQPQHF. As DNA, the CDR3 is TGTGCCATCAGTCCGGGACAGGGGGATAATCAGCCCCAGCATTTT.